The rows below give T cell receptor beta chains drawn from one sample of a study of OX40 agonist ivuxolimab in advanced cancers. TCRdb's table, derived via immunoSEQ multiplex PCR, lists solely in-frame clones and lacks some. The repertoire holds 65,000 to 75,000 clones, with approximately 81% as singletons. The sequencing here drew on CD4+ or CD8+ T cells sorted from blood, taken in a trial of the OX40 agonist ivuxolimab. The origin of the receptors is an adult with an advanced solid tumor such as melanoma, head and neck, liver or kidney cancer. Both conserved end residues are part of each CDR3. The D gene is left open where the match is weak. Size is omitted from some rows. Given values are once, few, many or a class for expanded clones.

d_gene: -
v_gene: TRBV7-2
j_gene: TRBJ1-4
abundance: few
CDR3aa: CASSSSPNEKLFF
CDR3nt: TGTGCCAGCAGCTCCTCTCCTAATGAAAAACTGTTTTTT

d_gene: TRBD2
v_gene: TRBV7-8
j_gene: TRBJ2-5
abundance: -
CDR3aa: CASSFGLAETQYF
CDR3nt: TGTGCCAGCAGCTTCGGACTAGCCGAGACCCAGTACTTC

d_gene: TRBD1
v_gene: TRBV19
j_gene: TRBJ2-1
abundance: -
CDR3aa: CASMWTGLNNEQFF
CDR3nt: TGTGCCAGTATGTGGACAGGGCTCAACAATGAGCAGTTCTTC

d_gene: -
v_gene: TRBV5-1
j_gene: TRBJ1-1
abundance: -
CDR3aa: CASGPWYTEAFF
CDR3nt: TGCGCCAGCGGACCCTGGTACACTGAAGCTTTCTTT

d_gene: -
v_gene: TRBV11-3
j_gene: TRBJ2-3
abundance: once
CDR3aa: CASSLGQDTDTQYF
CDR3nt: TGTGCCAGCAGCTTAGGACAGGACACAGATACGCAGTATTTT

d_gene: -
v_gene: TRBV2
j_gene: TRBJ2-2
abundance: -
CDR3aa: CASILGRGAAGELFF
CDR3nt: TGTGCCAGCATCCTAGGGAGGGGGGCGGCCGGGGAGCTGTTTTTT

d_gene: TRBD1
v_gene: TRBV4-2
j_gene: TRBJ2-2
abundance: -
CDR3aa: CASANTGTGHTGELFF
CDR3nt: TGTGCCAGCGCAAATACCGGGACAGGGCACACCGGGGAGCTGTTTTTT

d_gene: -
v_gene: TRBV5-1
j_gene: TRBJ2-5
abundance: -
CDR3aa: CASSPGQPGETQYF
CDR3nt: TGCGCCAGCAGCCCCGGACAGCCAGGGGAGACCCAGTACTTC

d_gene: -
v_gene: TRBV7-2
j_gene: TRBJ1-4
abundance: -
CDR3aa: CASSLWGTATNEKLFF
CDR3nt: TGTGCCAGCAGCTTATGGGGAACAGCAACTAATGAAAAACTGTTTTTT

d_gene: -
v_gene: TRBV11-3
j_gene: TRBJ1-3
abundance: -
CDR3aa: CASSLASGSSGNTIYF
CDR3nt: TGTGCCAGCAGCTTAGCGTCTGGGAGCTCTGGAAACACCATATATTTT

d_gene: TRBD1
v_gene: TRBV6-1
j_gene: TRBJ1-2
abundance: -
CDR3aa: CATQGSIYGYTF
CDR3nt: TGTGCCACACAGGGGTCTATTTATGGCTACACCTTC

d_gene: -
v_gene: TRBV28
j_gene: TRBJ1-6
abundance: -
CDR3aa: CASSPSVGTSHSPLHF
CDR3nt: TGTGCCAGCAGTCCTTCAGTAGGGACCTCCCATTCACCCCTCCACTTT

d_gene: TRBD1
v_gene: TRBV7-2
j_gene: TRBJ2-5
abundance: -
CDR3aa: CASSLAGTGFRQETQYF
CDR3nt: TGTGCCAGCAGCTTAGCCGGGACAGGGTTTAGGCAAGAGACCCAGTACTTC

d_gene: -
v_gene: TRBV28
j_gene: TRBJ1-1
abundance: -
CDR3aa: CASSRGGTTEAFF
CDR3nt: TGTGCCAGCAGTAGGGGAGGGACCACTGAAGCTTTCTTT

d_gene: TRBD1
v_gene: TRBV27
j_gene: TRBJ1-1
abundance: -
CDR3aa: CASSRTGTLTEAFF
CDR3nt: TGTGCCAGCAGTAGGACAGGGACGCTCACTGAAGCTTTCTTT

d_gene: TRBD2
v_gene: TRBV5-1
j_gene: TRBJ2-1
abundance: -
CDR3aa: CASSLGGSGVVDEQFF
CDR3nt: TGCGCCAGCAGCTTGGGTGGTAGCGGGGTGGTCGATGAGCAGTTCTTC

d_gene: TRBD1
v_gene: TRBV15
j_gene: TRBJ1-5
abundance: -
CDR3aa: CATNAWDRNQPQHF
CDR3nt: TGTGCCACCAACGCTTGGGACAGAAATCAGCCCCAGCATTTT

d_gene: -
v_gene: TRBV2
j_gene: TRBJ2-7
abundance: -
CDR3aa: CASNELAQTYEQYF
CDR3nt: TGTGCCAGCAACGAGTTGGCCCAGACCTACGAGCAGTACTTC

d_gene: -
v_gene: TRBV11-2
j_gene: TRBJ2-7
abundance: few
CDR3aa: CASSLDHSYEQYF
CDR3nt: TGTGCCAGCAGCTTAGACCATTCCTACGAGCAGTACTTC

d_gene: -
v_gene: TRBV5-1
j_gene: TRBJ2-6
abundance: once
CDR3aa: CASSVRGSGANVLTF
CDR3nt: TGCGCCAGCAGCGTACGGGGATCTGGGGCCAACGTCCTGACTTTC

d_gene: -
v_gene: TRBV5-4
j_gene: TRBJ1-2
abundance: -
CDR3aa: CASSSLGRAYYGYTF
CDR3nt: TGTGCCAGCAGCTCATTGGGGCGGGCTTACTATGGCTACACCTTC

d_gene: -
v_gene: TRBV5-5
j_gene: TRBJ1-3
abundance: -
CDR3aa: CASSLPAGNTIYF
CDR3nt: TGTGCCAGCAGCTTGCCAGCTGGAAACACCATATATTTT

d_gene: TRBD1
v_gene: TRBV7-8
j_gene: TRBJ1-2
abundance: -
CDR3aa: CASSSTGEKGYGYTF
CDR3nt: TGTGCCAGCAGCTCAACAGGGGAAAAGGGGTATGGCTACACCTTC

d_gene: -
v_gene: TRBV27
j_gene: TRBJ2-5
abundance: -
CDR3aa: CASSSAGEVETQYF
CDR3nt: TGTGCCAGCAGTTCTGCGGGTGAGGTTGAGACCCAGTACTTC

d_gene: TRBD2
v_gene: TRBV18
j_gene: TRBJ2-1
abundance: -
CDR3aa: CASSPGLAGGISQFF
CDR3nt: TGTGCCAGCTCACCCGGACTAGCGGGAGGGATATCGCAGTTCTTC

d_gene: -
v_gene: TRBV5-1
j_gene: TRBJ2-7
abundance: -
CDR3aa: CASSPTDTNYEQYF
CDR3nt: TGCGCCAGCAGCCCGACAGACACGAACTACGAGCAGTACTTC

d_gene: -
v_gene: TRBV9
j_gene: TRBJ2-7
abundance: -
CDR3aa: CASSVAQGTPYEQYF
CDR3nt: TGTGCCAGCAGCGTAGCCCAGGGGACGCCCTACGAGCAGTACTTC

d_gene: TRBD1
v_gene: TRBV4-3
j_gene: TRBJ1-5
abundance: -
CDR3aa: CASSQDVGQGHYSNQPQHF
CDR3nt: TGCGCCAGCAGCCAAGATGTGGGACAGGGACATTATAGCAATCAGCCCCAGCATTTT

d_gene: -
v_gene: TRBV28
j_gene: TRBJ2-3
abundance: -
CDR3aa: CASRPGGEADTQYF
CDR3nt: TGTGCCAGCAGACCTGGAGGAGAGGCAGATACGCAGTATTTT